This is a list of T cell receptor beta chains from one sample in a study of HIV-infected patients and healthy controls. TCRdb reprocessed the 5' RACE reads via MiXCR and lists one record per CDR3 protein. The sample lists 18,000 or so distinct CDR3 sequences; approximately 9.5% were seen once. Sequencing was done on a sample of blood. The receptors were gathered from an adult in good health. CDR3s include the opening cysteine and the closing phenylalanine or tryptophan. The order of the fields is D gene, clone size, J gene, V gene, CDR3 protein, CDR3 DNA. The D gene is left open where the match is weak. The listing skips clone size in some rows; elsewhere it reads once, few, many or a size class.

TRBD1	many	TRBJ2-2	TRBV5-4	CASSRDRETTGELFF	TGTGCCAGCAGTCGGGACAGAGAAACCACCGGGGAGCTGTTTTTT
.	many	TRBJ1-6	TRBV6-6	CASSYSGWLVNSPLHF	TGTGCCAGCAGTTACTCCGGGTGGCTGGTGAATTCACCCCTCCACTTT
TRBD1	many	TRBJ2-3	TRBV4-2	CASSPQIDRGDTQYF	TGTGCCAGCAGCCCACAGATAGACAGGGGAGATACGCAGTATTTT
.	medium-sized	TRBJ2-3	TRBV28	CASSSSRFGSTDTQYF	.
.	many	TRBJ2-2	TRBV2	CASRNPRTGELFF	TGTGCCAGCAGGAACCCCCGAACCGGGGAGCTGTTTTTT
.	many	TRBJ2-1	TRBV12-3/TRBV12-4	CASSPSGKGSGGEQFF	TGTGCCAGCAGTCCCTCTGGGAAGGGCTCCGGAGGCGAGCAGTTCTTC
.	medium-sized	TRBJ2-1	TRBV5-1	CASSADSSSYNEQFF	TGCGCCAGCAGCGCCGACTCCAGCTCCTACAATGAGCAGTTCTTC
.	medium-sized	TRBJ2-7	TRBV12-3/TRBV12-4	CASFRTARYEQYF	TGTGCCAGCTTCCGGACAGCTCGCTACGAGCAGTACTTC
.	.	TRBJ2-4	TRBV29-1	CSVEAGKNIQYF	TGCAGCGTTGAGGCAGGGAAAAACATTCAGTACTTC
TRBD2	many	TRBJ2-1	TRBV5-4	CASSTQTSEEQFF	TGTGCCAGCAGCACCCAGACTAGCGAAGAGCAGTTCTTC
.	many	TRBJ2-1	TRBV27	CASSSFSYNEQFF	TGTGCCAGCAGTTCGTTCTCCTACAATGAGCAGTTCTTC
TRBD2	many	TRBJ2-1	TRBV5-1	CASSLGQLGSGRILFF	TGCGCCAGCAGCTTGGGCCAACTAGGCAGCGGGAGAATTCTGTTCTTC
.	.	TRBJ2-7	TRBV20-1	CSARSLHPAAGAYEQYF	TGCAGTGCTAGATCACTCCACCCGGCCGCAGGGGCCTACGAGCAGTACTTC
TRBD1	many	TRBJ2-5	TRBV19	CASSPQTGGWYETQYF	TGTGCCAGTAGTCCGCAGACAGGGGGCTGGTATGAGACCCAGTACTTC
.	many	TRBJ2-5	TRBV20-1	CSARAMAEEETQYF	TGCAGTGCTAGAGCTATGGCAGAGGAAGAGACCCAGTACTTC
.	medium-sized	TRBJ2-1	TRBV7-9	CASSSSTGIYNEQFF	TGTGCCAGCAGCTCCTCGACAGGAATCTACAATGAGCAGTTCTTC
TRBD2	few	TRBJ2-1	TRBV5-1	CASSLAGGGRNEQFF	TGCGCCAGCAGCTTGGCCGGGGGAGGGAGGAATGAGCAGTTCTTC
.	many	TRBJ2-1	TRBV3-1	CASSQVPQGLGGYYEQFF	TGTGCCAGCAGCCAAGTCCCTCAGGGACTAGGGGGCTATTATGAGCAGTTCTTC
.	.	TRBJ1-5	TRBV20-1	CSARGEGNQPQHF	TGCAGTGCTAGAGGTGAGGGAAATCAGCCCCAGCATTTT
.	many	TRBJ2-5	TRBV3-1	CASSQEPTLPQETQYF	TGTGCCAGCAGCCAAGAGCCGACTTTACCCCAAGAGACCCAGTACTTC
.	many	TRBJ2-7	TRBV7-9	CASSSVGGGGRSYEQYF	TGTGCCAGCAGCTCCGTTGGGGGGGGCGGTCGGTCCTACGAGCAGTACTTC
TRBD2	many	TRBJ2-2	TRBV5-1	CASSLFLAANTGELFF	TGCGCCAGCAGCTTGTTCCTAGCGGCGAACACCGGGGAGCTGTTTTTT
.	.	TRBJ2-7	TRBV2	CASRSTPSSYEQYF	TGTGCCAGCAGGAGCACACCAAGCTCCTACGAGCAGTACTTC
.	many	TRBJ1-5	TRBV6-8	CATQTGNDSNQPQHF	TGTGCCACCCAAACAGGGAACGATAGCAATCAGCCCCAGCATTTT
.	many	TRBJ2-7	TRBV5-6	CASSSGDSSYEQYF	TGTGCCAGCAGCTCCGGCGACAGCTCCTACGAGCAGTACTTC
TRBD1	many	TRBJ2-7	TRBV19	CASSDRDLVPYEQYF	TGTGCCAGTAGTGACAGGGATTTAGTCCCCTACGAGCAGTACTTC
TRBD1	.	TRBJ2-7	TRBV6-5	CASTTGREQYF	TGTGCCAGCACGACAGGGCGGGAGCAGTACTTC
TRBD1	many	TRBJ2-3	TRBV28	CASSGTGSQYF	TGTGCCAGCAGTGGGACAGGATCGCAGTATTTT
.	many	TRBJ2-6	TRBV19	CASNQPSWANVLTF	TGTGCCAGTAACCAGCCCTCCTGGGCCAACGTCCTGACTTTC
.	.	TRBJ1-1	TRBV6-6	CASSFHSTDGLFF	TGTGCCAGCAGTTTCCATTCGACGGACGGTCTATTCTTT
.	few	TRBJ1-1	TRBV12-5	CASGRGGSGAAFF	TGTGCTAGTGGTAGAGGGGGTAGCGGGGCAGCTTTCTTT
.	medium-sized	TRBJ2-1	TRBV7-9	CASSLPRDPDGEQFF	TGTGCCAGCAGCTTACCCCGGGACCCGGACGGTGAGCAGTTCTTC
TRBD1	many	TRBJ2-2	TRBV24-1	CATSDFGQGKVTGELFF	TGTGCCACCAGTGATTTCGGACAGGGTAAAGTGACCGGGGAGCTGTTTTTT
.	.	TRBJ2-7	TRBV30	CAWTPEPGSYEQYF	TGTGCCTGGACGCCGGAGCCAGGCTCCTACGAGCAGTACTTC
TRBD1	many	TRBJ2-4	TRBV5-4	CASSLGDSLAKNIQYF	TGTGCCAGCAGCTTGGGGGACAGCCTAGCCAAAAACATTCAGTACTTC
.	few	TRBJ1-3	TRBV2	CASALSSGNTIYF	TGTGCCAGCGCTCTAAGCTCTGGAAACACCATATATTTT
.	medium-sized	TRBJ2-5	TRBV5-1	CASSPSGEETQYF	TGCGCCAGCAGCCCCAGCGGAGAGGAGACCCAGTACTTC
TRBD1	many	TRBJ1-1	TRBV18	CASSPPDRVTEAFF	TGTGCCAGCTCACCACCGGACAGGGTCACTGAAGCTTTCTTT
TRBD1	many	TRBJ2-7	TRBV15	CATSNPGTGDTYEQYF	TGTGCCACCAGCAACCCGGGGACAGGGGATACCTACGAGCAGTACTTC
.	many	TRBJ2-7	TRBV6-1	CASNPPREHEQYF	TGTGCCAGCAACCCTCCCAGGGAACACGAGCAGTACTTC
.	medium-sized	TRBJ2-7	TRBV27	CASSQGPRVEQYF	TGTGCCAGCAGTCAAGGCCCGCGGGTCGAGCAGTACTTC
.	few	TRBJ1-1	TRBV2	CASSEEGGEDTEAFF	TGTGCCAGCAGTGAGGAGGGTGGTGAGGACACTGAAGCTTTCTTT
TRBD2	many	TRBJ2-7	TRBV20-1	CSARTSGRSYEQYF	TGCAGTGCTAGGACTAGCGGGAGAAGTTACGAGCAGTACTTC
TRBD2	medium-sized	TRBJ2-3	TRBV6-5	CASRDSGRGTDTQYF	TGTGCCAGCAGAGATAGCGGGAGAGGGACAGATACGCAGTATTTT
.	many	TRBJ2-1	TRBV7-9	CASSLARGPSYNEQFF	TGTGCCAGCAGCTTAGCCCGGGGCCCCTCATACAATGAGCAGTTCTTC
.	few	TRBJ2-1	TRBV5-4	CASSFGDFSSYNEQFF	TGTGCCAGCAGCTTCGGAGACTTCAGCTCCTACAATGAGCAGTTCTTC
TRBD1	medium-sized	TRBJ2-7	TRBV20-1	CSAFPLAGTGGNEQYF	TGCAGTGCTTTTCCACTCGCCGGGACAGGTGGAAATGAGCAGTACTTC